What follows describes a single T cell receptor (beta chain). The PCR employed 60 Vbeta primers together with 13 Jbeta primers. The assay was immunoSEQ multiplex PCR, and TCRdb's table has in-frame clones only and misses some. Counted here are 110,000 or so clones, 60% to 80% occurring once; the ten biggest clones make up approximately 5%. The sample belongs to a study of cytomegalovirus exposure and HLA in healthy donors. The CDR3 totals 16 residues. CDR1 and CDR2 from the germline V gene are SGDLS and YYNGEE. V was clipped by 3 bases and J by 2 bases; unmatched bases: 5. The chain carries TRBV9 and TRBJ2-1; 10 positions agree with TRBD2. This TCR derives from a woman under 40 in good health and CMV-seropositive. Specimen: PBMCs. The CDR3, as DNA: TGTGCCAGCAGCGCGGGGAGCGGGGGGGCCTACAATGAGCAGTTCTTC. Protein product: CASSAGSGGAYNEQFF.